The next 30 T cell receptor beta chains were all read from a single sample in a study of T-cell reconstitution after alpha-beta-depleted transplantation in children. Unique molecular identifiers were incorporated into the prepared TCRbeta library. TCRdb reprocessed the PCR reads with MiXCR, giving one entry per CDR3 protein. The sample carries approximately 200,000 distinct CDR3 sequences, roughly 6.3% recorded once. The sequencing here drew on PBMCs, taken before TCRalphabeta/CD19-depleted stem cell transplant. These receptors all come from a girl under three years old with combined immunodeficiency, due to receive a stem cell transplant.

This sequence joins TRBV7-9 and TRBJ2-3, with D perhaps TRBD2 (5 bases). The V and J ends lost 8 bases and 3 bases respectively, with 21 bases between them. The CDR3 spans 16 residues. Germline CDR1 is SEHNR and CDR2 is FQNEAQ (reference sequence). The chain's CDR3 is CASGDTGILQTDTQYF. CDR3 nucleotides: TGTGCCAGCGGGGATACCGGGATCCTCCAGACAGATACGCAGTATTTT.

This clonotype occurred many times. The chain is built from TRBV12-3 or TRBV12-4 and TRBJ1-3; no clear D. Trimming pared 2 bases from V and 0 bases from J, leaving 8 bases between. CDR3 length equals 15 residues. The CDR3 protein is CASSLIGISGNTIYF. The CDR3, as DNA: TGTGCCAGCAGTTTAATTGGGATCTCTGGAAACACCATATATTTT.

This clonotype came up many times. The genes are TRBV7-8 and TRBJ1-3; D not certain. V was pared by 2 bases and J by 3 bases, with 2 bases between. Looked up from germline, CDR1 is SGHVS and CDR2 is FQNEAQ. The CDR3 extends over 12 amino acids. CDR3 DNA sequence: TGTGCCAGCAGCTTACATGGAAACACCATATATTTT. This sequence encodes CASSLHGNTIYF.

This clonotype was seen ten or more times. The V and J genes are TRBV28 and TRBJ2-3; TRBD2 matches at 7 bases. V dropped 6 bases and J dropped 1; count of bases not matched to a gene: 7. Germline CDR1 is MDHEN and CDR2 is SYDVKM. There are 15 residues in the CDR3. The CDR3 spells CASSPPSGRTDTQYF. CDR3 sequence (DNA): TGTGCCAGCAGCCCCCCTAGCGGACGCACAGATACGCAGTATTTT.

This clonotype was recorded many times. This chain joins TRBV15 and TRBJ2-7; the D is unclear. CDR1 and CDR2 from the germline V gene are LNHNV and YYDKDF (reference sequence). This CDR3 contains 13 residues. V gave up 0 bases and J gave up 2 bases, with 5 bases separating them. In DNA, the CDR3 is TGTGCCACCAGCAGAGATTCCACCTACGAGCAGTACTTC. This codes for CATSRDSTYEQYF. The variable domain in full, with the rest retrieved from reference TRBV15 and TRBJ2-7, is DAMVIQNPRYQVTQFGKPVTLSCSQTLNHNVMYWYQQKSSQAPKLLFHYYDKDFNNEADTPDNFQSRRPNTSFCFLDIRSPGLGDTAMYLCATSRDSTYEQYFGPGTRLTVT.

This clonotype was counted ten times or more. This chain joins TRBV5-1 and TRBJ1-1, with 8 positions matching TRBD1. CDR3 length: 14 residues. J lost 8 bases, V lost 1 base, and 7 bases had no gene match. The germline V gene has CDR1 SGHRS and CDR2 YFSETQ. The CDR3 DNA reads as TGCGCCAGCAGCTTGCGGCAGGGGGCAGCCGAAGCTTTCTTT. This encodes CASSLRQGAAEAFF.

This clonotype has ten or more counts. The J gene is TRBJ2-3, the V gene TRBV5-1; D not resolved. V lost 4 bases and J 5 bases, leaving 26 bases between the germline ends. Germline CDR1 reads SGHRS; CDR2 reads YFSETQ. The CDR3 totals 18 residues. The DNA of the CDR3 is TGCGCCAGCAGCAAGCTAGGGTTCAGGACGCCTGCGATAGATACGCAGTATTTT. This gives the protein CASSKLGFRTPAIDTQYF.

This clonotype was seen at least ten times. The chain uses TRBV5-1 and TRBJ1-1; the D gene is possibly TRBD1 (6 bases). Germline V gene data show CDR1 as SGHRS and CDR2 as YFSETQ. Trimming removed 2 bases at V and 0 bases at J, with 8 bases between. CDR3 length equals 14 residues. CDR3 sequence (DNA): TGCGCCAGCAGCTTAAGGGGGTTGAACACTGAAGCTTTCTTT. This translates into CASSLRGLNTEAFF.

This clonotype was recorded at least ten times. The rearrangement joins TRBV29-1 to TRBJ2-1, with 12 bases that match TRBD1. CDR3 length: 17 residues. Trimming at V came to 1 base and at J to 9 bases, leaving 13 bases not matched to a gene. In germline, CDR1 is SQVTM, CDR2 ANQGSEA. The DNA of the CDR3 is TGCAGCGTTGAAGGTCGTATCCGGGACAGGGGGCTGGTTGAGCAGTTCTTC. It yields the protein CSVEGRIRDRGLVEQFF.

This clonotype was found many times. The chain recombines TRBV29-1 with TRBJ1-2; no firm D call. The germline V gene encodes CDR1 SQVTM and CDR2 ANQGSEA. CDR3 size: 14 residues. Trimming removed 5 bases at V and 0 bases at J, with 13 bases between. The CDR3 reads CSVPSAGPNYGYTF. Here the CDR3 DNA reads TGCAGCGTTCCGAGTGCAGGACCTAACTATGGCTACACCTTC.

In this sample, this clonotype turned up many times. The V gene is TRBV12-3 or TRBV12-4, the J gene TRBJ2-3; no firm D call. The length of the CDR3 is 15 residues. The V end lost 5 bases, the J end lost 4 bases, and 16 bases lay between the germline ends. The CDR3 reads CASSPTARSPDTQYF. The CDR3 DNA follows: TGTGCCAGCAGTCCAACGGCCCGGAGTCCAGATACGCAGTATTTT.

This clonotype was recorded many times. The rearrangement uses TRBV6-1 and TRBJ2-1, with no clear D. The CDR3 is made up of 14 amino acids. CDR1 MNHNS and CDR2 SASEGT come from the germline V gene. The V and J ends lost 5 bases and 8 bases respectively, with 16 bases between them. CDR3 region: CASSQSGPSHEQFF. The CDR3 DNA sequence: TGTGCCAGCAGTCAATCCGGGCCCTCCCATGAGCAGTTCTTC.

Many counts were recorded for this clonotype. The chain is built from TRBV12-3 or TRBV12-4 and TRBJ2-2, with 7 bases aligning to TRBD2. The length of the CDR3 is 15 residues. V gave up 4 bases and J gave up 1 base; unmatched junction bases: 3. In DNA form, the CDR3 reads TGTGCCAGCAGTTCCATAGCGGGGAACACCGGGGAGCTGTTTTTT. Translation gives CASSSIAGNTGELFF.

This clonotype came up many times. Here the CDR3 DNA reads TGTGCCAGCAGCGGGACAGAATCGGGAAACACCATATATTTT. Residues: CASSGTESGNTIYF. The rearrangement uses TRBV7-8 and TRBJ1-3; 7 bases agree with TRBD1. Germline trimming cut 5 bases from V and 4 bases from J; bases unmatched to any gene: 5. The CDR3 runs to 14 residues. The V gene's germline CDR1 is SGHVS and CDR2 FQNEAQ.

This clonotype has at least ten counts. As DNA, the CDR3 is TGTGCCAGCAGCGGGGTTTGGGACTACACCTTC. It is translated as CASSGVWDYTF. The V gene is TRBV28, the J gene TRBJ1-2, with D unresolved. The CDR3 has 11 amino acids. The V end was cut by 6 bases, the J end by 10 bases, with 12 bases between. From germline, CDR1 is MDHEN and CDR2 SYDVKM.

This clonotype was recorded at least ten times. This sequence joins TRBV5-1 and TRBJ1-2, with TRBD1 identical over 7 bases. Germline values: CDR1 SGHRS, CDR2 YFSETQ. CDR3 length equals 15 residues. V lost 0 bases to trimming and J lost 0 bases; unmatched junction nucleotides: 2. CDR3 bases: TGCGCCAGCAGCTTGGTGGGACAGACTAACTATGGCTACACCTTC. Protein: CASSLVGQTNYGYTF.

This clonotype was counted ten times or more. The chain has TRBV20-1 and TRBJ2-1; D not certain. The CDR3 has 16 amino acids. From germline, CDR1 is DFQATT and CDR2 SNEGSKA (reference sequence). V dropped 5 bases and J dropped 0 bases, with 17 bases sitting between them. CDR3: CSAAQGISFSYNEQFF. CDR3 DNA sequence: TGCAGTGCTGCCCAAGGGATTAGCTTCTCCTACAATGAGCAGTTCTTC.

This clonotype was seen many times. The chain combines TRBV13 with TRBJ2-1, with TRBD1 matching 7 bases. The CDR3 totals 15 residues. J gave up 6 bases and V 5 bases, and 10 bases lay outside the gene matches. Germline V gives CDR1 PRHDT, CDR2 FYEKMQ (reference sequence). The CDR3 sequence is CASSDRTGGANEQFF. The DNA of the CDR3 is TGTGCCAGCAGCGACAGGACAGGAGGCGCCAATGAGCAGTTCTTC.

This clonotype was detected ten times or more. This chain connects TRBV5-1 to TRBJ2-1, with D perhaps matching TRBD2 (5 bases). The CDR3 spans 13 residues. Germline CDR1 and CDR2: SGHRS and YFSETQ. V lost 4 bases and J lost 6, with 11 bases in between. CDR3 DNA: TGCGCCAGCAGCCAGCCTGAGGGCAATGAGCAGTTCTTC. Amino acid sequence: CASSQPEGNEQFF.

This sequence joins TRBV7-2 and TRBJ1-2; D is perhaps TRBD1 (6 bases). Germline V gene lookup returns CDR1 SGHTA and CDR2 FQGNSA. V lost 5 bases and J 4 bases, leaving 17 bases between the germline ends. CDR3 size: 15 residues. DNA for the CDR3: TGTGCCAGCAGCCCTGAACAGGGCCACTTCTATGGCTACACCTTC. Translating gives CASSPEQGHFYGYTF.

At least ten counts were recorded for this clonotype. The V and J genes are TRBV6-2 or TRBV6-3 and TRBJ2-2; D might be TRBD2 (5 bases). The V and J ends lost 2 bases and 4 bases respectively, with 14 bases between them. Per the germline V gene, CDR1 is MNHEY and CDR2 is SVGEGT. The CDR3 spans 16 residues. The CDR3 sequence is CASSYGIGLFTGELFF. The CDR3, as DNA: TGTGCCAGCAGTTACGGAATCGGACTTTTCACCGGGGAGCTGTTTTTT.

The rearrangement joins TRBV28 to TRBJ2-7, with D perhaps TRBD2 (6 bases). CDR1 and CDR2 from the germline V gene are MDHEN and SYDVKM. With 2 bases removed from V and 5 bases from J, the gap between germline ends came to 10 bases. The CDR3 totals 13 residues. DNA for the CDR3: TGTGCCAGCAGTTTAGCGGGAAGGAACGAGCAGTACTTC. Amino acids: CASSLAGRNEQYF. Together with reference TRBV28 and TRBJ2-7, the CDR3 gives the full variable domain: DVKVTQSSRYLVKRTGEKVFLECVQDMDHENMFWYRQDPGLGLRLIYFSYDVKMKEKGDIPEGYSVSREKKERFSLILESASTNQTSMYLCASSLAGRNEQYFGPGTRLTVT.

This clonotype was seen ten or more times. J is TRBJ2-1 and V is TRBV29-1; D may correspond to TRBD1 or TRBD2 (6 bases each). Germline-derived CDR1 and CDR2 are SQVTM and ANQGSEA. CDR3 length: 13 residues. As DNA, the CDR3 is TGCGCGTCCCTATGGGGGGCCAACAATGAGCAGTTCTTC. Protein: CASLWGANNEQFF.

In this sample, this clonotype turned up many times. The V gene is TRBV7-3, the J gene TRBJ2-1; TRBD1 agrees at 8 bases. The CDR3 covers 15 residues. With 2 bases clipped from V and 9 bases from J, the junction kept 9 bases outside the gene matches. Per germline, CDR1 SGHTA and CDR2 FQGTGA. The CDR3 spells CASSLWGTGRTEQFF. CDR3 coding DNA: TGTGCCAGCAGCTTATGGGGGACAGGAAGGACTGAGCAGTTCTTC.

Many counts were recorded for this clonotype. V usage is TRBV4-1 and J usage is TRBJ2-5; the D gene could be TRBD1 or TRBD2 (5 bases each). The ends were cut back, 4 bases at V and 4 bases at J, with 10 bases in the middle. The CDR3 length is 13 residues. CDR1 and CDR2 (germline): MGHRA, YSYEKL. Written as DNA, the CDR3 is TGCGCCAGCAGCCGGGGGATTCGAGAGACCCAGTACTTC. This sequence encodes CASSRGIRETQYF.

Many counts were recorded for this clonotype. The chain combines TRBV4-1 with TRBJ2-5; 12 bases line up with TRBD2. CDR1 and CDR2 (germline): MGHRA, YSYEKL. The CDR3 length is 18 residues. V lost 3 bases to trimming and J lost 4 bases; unmatched junction nucleotides: 12. CDR3: CASSQEDSGLAGLETQYF. The CDR3 DNA reads as TGCGCCAGCAGCCAGGAAGATAGTGGACTAGCGGGATTAGAGACCCAGTACTTC.

In this sample, this clonotype turned up many times. V is TRBV20-1 and J is TRBJ1-5; D ambiguous. The V and J ends lost 3 bases and 0 bases respectively, with 6 bases between them. CDR1 and CDR2 (germline): DFQATT, SNEGSKA (reference sequence). This CDR3 is built from 13 residues. The CDR3 region has the DNA TGCAGTGCTAGTGCTTTTAGCAATCAGCCCCAGCATTTT. Translation gives CSASAFSNQPQHF.

This clonotype was counted at least ten times. This chain joins TRBV13 and TRBJ2-7; D is perhaps TRBD1 or TRBD2 (5 bases each). The germline CDR1 and CDR2 sequences are PRHDT and FYEKMQ (reference sequence). V lost 3 bases and J lost 4, with 13 bases in between. CDR3 length: 14 amino acids. CDR3 protein: CASSLGPERYEQYF. CDR3 nucleotide sequence: TGTGCCAGCAGCTTGGGACCGGAAAGGTACGAGCAGTACTTC.

In regard to this clonotype: This may arise from a read error, as a much more abundant clone is one base away. The CDR3 DNA is TGTGCCAGCAGCTTAATGGTTCGCAGGGAGATCACTGAAGCTTTCTTT. It yields the protein CASSLMVRREITEAFF. This sequence joins TRBV7-2 and TRBJ1-1, with a weak D call TRBD1 (5 bases). The V gene's germline CDR1 is SGHTA and CDR2 FQGNSA. This CDR3 region has 16 residues. Trimming removed 2 bases from V and 4 bases from J, with 17 bases in between.

This clonotype was seen many times. The chain recombines TRBV9 with TRBJ2-1, with TRBD2 matching over 15 bases. J lost 5 bases, V lost 2 bases, and 14 bases had no gene match. CDR3 size: 20 residues. Germline loops: CDR1 SGDLS, CDR2 YYNGEE. In DNA form, the CDR3 reads TGTGCCAGCAGCGTTCCACGGACTAGCGGGGGGGCTTTTATGGACAATGAGCAGTTCTTC. Translated: CASSVPRTSGGAFMDNEQFF.